The rows below give T cell receptor beta chains drawn from one sample of a study of T cell responses to AZD1222 COVID-19 vaccine. TCRdb's table, derived via immunoSEQ multiplex PCR, lists solely in-frame clones and lacks some. The table includes around 95,000 clones, around 90% detected once. This specimen consisted of peripheral blood, obtained on day 0 of AZD1222 vaccination. These TCRs come from an adult in good health. The CDR3 runs from the conserved cysteine through the conserved F or W. D genes are given only for firm matches. Some rows have no size entry. The others give once, few or many, or a class for an expanded clone.

V gene	clone size	J gene	D gene	CDR3 length	CDR3 DNA	CDR3 protein
TRBV6-5	NA	TRBJ2-7	NA	14	TGTGCCAGCAGTTACTCTAGGGCAGGGTACGAGCAGTACTTC	CASSYSRAGYEQYF
TRBV7-2	NA	TRBJ1-2	TRBD1	15	TGTGCCAGCAGCTTAGTCGACAGGGTGTGGGGTGGCTACACCTTC	CASSLVDRVWGGYTF
TRBV28	NA	TRBJ2-7	TRBD1	12	TGTGCCAGCAGTTGGACAGGGCGGGGGCAGTACTTC	CASSWTGRGQYF
TRBV28	NA	TRBJ1-2	NA	14	TGTGCCAGCAGTTTTTATAGAGACCCAGTCGGCTACACCTTC	CASSFYRDPVGYTF
TRBV2	NA	TRBJ1-5	NA	15	TGTGCCAGCAAGTTGGATGAGGGTAGCAATCAGCCCCAGCATTTT	CASKLDEGSNQPQHF
TRBV6-5	NA	TRBJ2-7	NA	14	TGTGCCTCCCAAGCTCTCCGTAATCAGGGGGGGCAGTACTTC	CASQALRNQGGQYF
TRBV9	NA	TRBJ2-7	NA	15	TGTGCCAGCAGCGGCGACTTTGGGGCAGAATACGAGCAGTACTTC	CASSGDFGAEYEQYF
TRBV5-1	NA	TRBJ2-3	TRBD2	15	TGCGCCAGCAGCGTGGGGACTAGCGGGGGGGATACGCAGTATTTT	CASSVGTSGGDTQYF
TRBV28	NA	TRBJ1-1	NA	11	TGTGCCAGCAGCGAGAACACTGAAGCTTTCTTT	CASSENTEAFF
TRBV7-9	few	TRBJ2-7	TRBD2	12	TGTGCCAGCAGCGCGGGACTATACGAGCAGTACTTC	CASSAGLYEQYF
TRBV2	NA	TRBJ2-1	NA	12	TGTGCCAGCAGTGTGCGGGAAAGTGAGCAGTTCTTC	CASSVRESEQFF
TRBV28	NA	TRBJ1-5	TRBD1	15	TGTGCCGGCAGTACGGACAGGGCGGGAAGGCAGCCCCAGCATTTT	CAGSTDRAGRQPQHF
TRBV5-6	once	TRBJ2-7	TRBD2	14	TGTGCCAGCAGCGTAGGACTAGCGGCCTACGAGCAGTACTTC	CASSVGLAAYEQYF
TRBV6-5	NA	TRBJ1-4	NA	14	TGTGCCAGCAGTTACTCATGGGCGGATGAAAAACTGTTTTTT	CASSYSWADEKLFF
TRBV18	NA	TRBJ2-5	TRBD1	15	TGTGCCAGCTCACCACGGGACAGGGATCATGAGACCCAGTACTTC	CASSPRDRDHETQYF
TRBV30	NA	TRBJ1-5	NA	15	TGTGCCTGGAGTGTCCGAGGGGGTCTATATCAGCCCCAGCATTTT	CAWSVRGGLYQPQHF
TRBV19	NA	TRBJ1-5	TRBD1	18	TGTGCCAGTAGTATTGGGGACAGGGCCCTTATTAGCAATCAGCCCCAGCATTTT	CASSIGDRALISNQPQHF
TRBV27	once	TRBJ1-4	NA	20	TGTGCCAGCAGTTCCTACGGAGGCGAGGCGGGGGAAACAGTAAGGTGGAAACTGTTTTTT	CASSSYGGEAGETVRWKLFF
TRBV28	NA	TRBJ2-3	TRBD2	17	TGTGCCAGCAGCGGGAATCCGGGACTAGTGGGGACAGATACGCAGTATTTT	CASSGNPGLVGTDTQYF
TRBV19	few	TRBJ2-2	TRBD2	14	TGTGCCAGCGCCCTGGGAGGGGACACCGGGGAGCTGTTTTTT	CASALGGDTGELFF
TRBV7-3	NA	TRBJ2-1	NA	16	TGTGCCAGCAGCTTGGATTTGGCTTCCTCCTACAATGAGCAGTTCTTC	CASSLDLASSYNEQFF
TRBV29-1	few	TRBJ2-2	TRBD1	13	TGCAGCGCCGGGACAGGGGACGGCGGGGAGCTGTTTTTT	CSAGTGDGGELFF
TRBV27	NA	TRBJ2-5	NA	14	TGTGCCAGCAGTTTTTGGGGGTACCAAGAGACCCAGTACTTC	CASSFWGYQETQYF
TRBV2	NA	TRBJ1-5	TRBD1	14	TGTGCCAGCAGTAGGACAGGGAGGTTCCAGCCCCAGCATTTT	CASSRTGRFQPQHF
TRBV3-1/TRBV3-2	few	TRBJ1-5	NA	14	TGTGCCAGCACTCAGGCAGATAGCAATCAGCCCCAGCATTTT	CASTQADSNQPQHF
TRBV2	NA	TRBJ2-7	NA	14	TGTGCCAGCAGTGAAGGAATTCCAACGGACAAGCAGTACTTC	CASSEGIPTDKQYF
TRBV28	NA	TRBJ1-1	NA	15	TGTGCCAGCACCAACACGGACGGGGGGAACACTGAAGCTTTCTTT	CASTNTDGGNTEAFF
TRBV19	NA	TRBJ1-5	NA	12	TGTGCCAGTAGTATGGGAGGACAGCCCCAGCATTTT	CASSMGGQPQHF
TRBV6-1	NA	TRBJ1-1	NA	14	TGTGCCAGCAGTGAAGGGGGACCGAACACTGAAGCTTTCTTT	CASSEGGPNTEAFF
TRBV6-5	NA	TRBJ2-7	TRBD1	15	TGTGCCAGCAGTCCAACAGGGGCTGGGGAAAACGAGCAGTACTTC	CASSPTGAGENEQYF
TRBV7-9	NA	TRBJ1-1	NA	12	TGTGCCAGCAGCTCGCGGGGTGTTGAAGCTTTCTTT	CASSSRGVEAFF
TRBV7-2	NA	TRBJ1-5	NA	16	TGTGCCAGCAGCTCTACGGACGGAGGAGTCAATCAGCCCCAGCATTTT	CASSSTDGGVNQPQHF
TRBV19	NA	TRBJ1-5	NA	15	TGTGCCAGTAGCCCCGACGGATATAGCAATCAGCCCCAGCATTTT	CASSPDGYSNQPQHF
TRBV15	once	TRBJ1-6	NA	15	TGTGCCACCAGCACCAACAGGGCTGAAAATTCACCCCTCCACTTT	CATSTNRAENSPLHF
TRBV30	NA	TRBJ2-1	NA	15	TGTGCCTGGGGGGAAGAGCGGCGAAGATACAATGAGCAGTTCTTC	CAWGEERRRYNEQFF
TRBV5-5	NA	TRBJ2-5	TRBD2	18	TGTGCCAGCAGCCTCGGGACTAGCGCACGATCCCAAGCGGAGACCCAGTACTTC	CASSLGTSARSQAETQYF
TRBV27	once	TRBJ1-2	NA	13	TGTGCCAGCAGTTTAAATGGGGGGGGTGGCTACACCTTC	CASSLNGGGGYTF
TRBV10-2	NA	TRBJ2-1	TRBD2	18	TGCGCCAGCAGTGATGATATTGGACTAGCGGGGACCTACAATGAGCAGTTCTTC	CASSDDIGLAGTYNEQFF